This TCR beta chain comes out of a study of shared clonotypes between healthy human individuals. Whole-study results and caveats: Generally, naive subsets came out with larger estimated richness than memory subsets.

An even split of each subset's genomic DNA across several immunoSEQ plates was performed. The sorted-subset replicate PCRs were given about 210 ng DNA, which is around 29,000 T cell genomes. Profiling relied on immunoSEQ multiplex PCR, and the TCRdb table lists in-frame clones only, not all of them. Of over 2 million clones in the sample, about 95% were seen once. Naive CD8 cells comprised CD45RO-negative, CCR7-positively selected cells, excluding terminally differentiated effector memory CD45RA+ cells. This clone was seen more than once but under ten times. Its specificity is not known. This CDR3 is also generated by other DNA sequences in the sample. This sequence was found in a young man in good health. Source material: naive CD8+ T cells sorted from blood.

The chain's CDR3 is CASSVWGGDQPQHF. CDR3 DNA sequence: TGTGCCAGCAGCGTATGGGGTGGGGATCAGCCCCAGCATTTT. This rearrangement joins TRBV9 to TRBJ1-5, with D unresolved. V was trimmed by 1 base and J by 5 bases, leaving 10 bases between them. Germline values: CDR1 SGDLS, CDR2 YYNGEE. The CDR3 totals 14 residues.